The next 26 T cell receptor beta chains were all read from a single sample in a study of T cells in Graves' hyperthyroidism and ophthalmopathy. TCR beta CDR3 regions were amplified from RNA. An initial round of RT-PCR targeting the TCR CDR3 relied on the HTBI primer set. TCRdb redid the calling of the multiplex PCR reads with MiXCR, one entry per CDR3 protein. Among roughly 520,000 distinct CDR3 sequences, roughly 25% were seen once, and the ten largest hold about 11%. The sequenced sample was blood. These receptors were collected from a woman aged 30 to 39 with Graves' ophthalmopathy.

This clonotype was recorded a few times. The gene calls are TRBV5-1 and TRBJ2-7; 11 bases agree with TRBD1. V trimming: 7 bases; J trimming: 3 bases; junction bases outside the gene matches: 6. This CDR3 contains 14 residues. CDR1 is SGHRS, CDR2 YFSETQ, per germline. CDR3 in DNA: TGCGCCAGCGGGGCCGGGACAGGGGGCTACGAGCAGTACTTC. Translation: CASGAGTGGYEQYF. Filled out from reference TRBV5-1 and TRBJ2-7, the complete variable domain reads KAGVTQTPRYLIKTRGQQVTLSCSPISGHRSVSWYQQTPGQGLQFLFEYFSETQRNKGNFPGRFSGRQFSNSRSEMNVSTLELGDSALYLCASGAGTGGYEQYFGPGTRLTVT.

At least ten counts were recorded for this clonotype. The chain's CDR3 is CASSLARQLTYEQYF. CDR3 nucleotide sequence: TGTGCCAGCAGCTTAGCGAGGCAGCTGACCTACGAGCAGTACTTC. The J gene is TRBJ2-7, the V gene TRBV7-8; D call uncertain. CDR1 and CDR2 (germline): SGHVS, FQNEAQ. The CDR3 extends over 15 amino acids. V shed 0 bases and J shed 2 bases, with 11 bases lying between them.

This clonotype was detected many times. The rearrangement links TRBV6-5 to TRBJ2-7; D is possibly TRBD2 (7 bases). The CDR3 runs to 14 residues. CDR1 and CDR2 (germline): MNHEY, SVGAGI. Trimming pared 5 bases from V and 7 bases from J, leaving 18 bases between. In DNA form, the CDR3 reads TGTGCCAGCAGTCCCTCGGGGAGGGGGAAGGAGCAGTACTTC. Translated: CASSPSGRGKEQYF.

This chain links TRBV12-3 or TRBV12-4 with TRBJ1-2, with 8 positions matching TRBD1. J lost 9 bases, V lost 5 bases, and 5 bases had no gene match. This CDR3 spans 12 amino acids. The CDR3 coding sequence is TGTGCCAGCAGTAGGACAGGGTCGAGCTACACCTTC. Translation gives CASSRTGSSYTF.

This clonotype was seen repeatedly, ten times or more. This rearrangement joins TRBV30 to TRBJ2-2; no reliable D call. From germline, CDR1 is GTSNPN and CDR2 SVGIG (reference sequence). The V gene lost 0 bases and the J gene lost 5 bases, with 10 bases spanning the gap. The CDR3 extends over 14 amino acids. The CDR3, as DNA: TGTGCCTGGAGTGTAGTAGGGTTGACCGGGGAGCTGTTTTTT. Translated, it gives CAWSVVGLTGELFF. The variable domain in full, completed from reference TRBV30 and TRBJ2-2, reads SQTIHQWPATLVQPVGSPLSLECTVEGTSNPNLYWYRQAAGRGLQLLFYSVGIGQISSEVPQNLSASRPQDRQFILSSKKLLLSDSGFYLCAWSVVGLTGELFFGEGSRLTVL.

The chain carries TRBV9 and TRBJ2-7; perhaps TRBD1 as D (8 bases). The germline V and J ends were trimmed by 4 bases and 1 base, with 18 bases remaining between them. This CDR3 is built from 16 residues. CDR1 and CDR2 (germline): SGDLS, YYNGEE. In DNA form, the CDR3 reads TGTGCCAGCAGCTCAAGTACAGGGGGGGGATCCTACGAGCAGTACTTC. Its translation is CASSSSTGGGSYEQYF.

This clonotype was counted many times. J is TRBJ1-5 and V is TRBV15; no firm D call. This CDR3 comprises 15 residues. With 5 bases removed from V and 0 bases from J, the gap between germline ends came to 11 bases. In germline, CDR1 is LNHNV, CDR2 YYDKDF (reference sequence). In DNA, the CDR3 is TGTGCCACCAGCTCTACAGCTTATAGCAATCAGCCCCAGCATTTT. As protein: CATSSTAYSNQPQHF.

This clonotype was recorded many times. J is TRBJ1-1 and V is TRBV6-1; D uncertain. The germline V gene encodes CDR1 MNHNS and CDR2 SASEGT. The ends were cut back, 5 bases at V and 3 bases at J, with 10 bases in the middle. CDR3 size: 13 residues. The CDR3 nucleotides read TGTGCCAGCAGTCGTACGAGGGACACTGAAGCTTTCTTT. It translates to CASSRTRDTEAFF.

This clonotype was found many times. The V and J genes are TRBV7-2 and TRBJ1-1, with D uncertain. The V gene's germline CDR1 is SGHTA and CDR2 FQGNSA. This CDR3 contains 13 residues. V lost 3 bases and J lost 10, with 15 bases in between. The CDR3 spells CASSFSMVATAFF. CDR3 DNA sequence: TGTGCCAGCAGCTTTAGTATGGTAGCAACAGCTTTCTTT.

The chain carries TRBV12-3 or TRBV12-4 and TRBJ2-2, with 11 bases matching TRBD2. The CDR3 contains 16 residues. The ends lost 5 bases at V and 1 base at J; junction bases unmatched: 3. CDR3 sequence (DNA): TGTGCCAGCAGTCCGGGGACTAGCGGGAACACCGGGGAGCTGTTTTTT. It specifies CASSPGTSGNTGELFF.

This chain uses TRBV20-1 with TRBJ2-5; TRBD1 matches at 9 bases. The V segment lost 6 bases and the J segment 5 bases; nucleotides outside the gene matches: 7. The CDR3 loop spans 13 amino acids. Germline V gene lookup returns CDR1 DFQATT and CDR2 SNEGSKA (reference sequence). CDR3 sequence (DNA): TGCAGTGCCAAGGGACAGGGAGGGGAGACCCAGTACTTC. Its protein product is CSAKGQGGETQYF.

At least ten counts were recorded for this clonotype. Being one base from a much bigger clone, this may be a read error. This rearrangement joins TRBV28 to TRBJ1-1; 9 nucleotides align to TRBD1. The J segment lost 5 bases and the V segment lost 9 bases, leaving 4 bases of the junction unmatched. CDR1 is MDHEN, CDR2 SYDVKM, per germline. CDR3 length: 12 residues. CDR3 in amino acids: CASGTGRTEAFF. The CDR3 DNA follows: TGTGCCAGTGGGACAGGGAGGACTGAAGCTTTCTTT.

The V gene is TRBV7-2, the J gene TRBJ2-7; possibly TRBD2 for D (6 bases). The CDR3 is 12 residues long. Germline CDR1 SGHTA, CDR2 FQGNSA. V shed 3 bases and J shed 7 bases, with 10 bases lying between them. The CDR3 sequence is CASSLTSREQYF. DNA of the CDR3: TGTGCCAGCAGCTTGACTAGTAGGGAGCAGTACTTC.

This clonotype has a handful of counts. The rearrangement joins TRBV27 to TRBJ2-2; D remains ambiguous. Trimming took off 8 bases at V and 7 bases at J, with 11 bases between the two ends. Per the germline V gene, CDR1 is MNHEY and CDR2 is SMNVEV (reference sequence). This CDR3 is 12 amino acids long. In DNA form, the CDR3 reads TGTGCCAGCTGGAAAGTGGGCGGGGAGCTGTTTTTT. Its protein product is CASWKVGGELFF.

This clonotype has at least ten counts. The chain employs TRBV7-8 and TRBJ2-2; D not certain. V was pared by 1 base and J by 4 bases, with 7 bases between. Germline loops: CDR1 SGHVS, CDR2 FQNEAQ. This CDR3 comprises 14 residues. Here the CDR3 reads CASSLDGSTGELFF. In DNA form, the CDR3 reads TGTGCCAGCAGCTTAGATGGAAGCACCGGGGAGCTGTTTTTT.

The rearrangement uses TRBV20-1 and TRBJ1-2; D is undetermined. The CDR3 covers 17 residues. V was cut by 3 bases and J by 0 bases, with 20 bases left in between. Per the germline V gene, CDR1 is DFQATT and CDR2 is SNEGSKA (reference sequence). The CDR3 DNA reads TGCAGTGCTAGCGGGGATTCCGCCCGCCGGACTAACTATGGCTACACCTTC. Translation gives CSASGDSARRTNYGYTF.

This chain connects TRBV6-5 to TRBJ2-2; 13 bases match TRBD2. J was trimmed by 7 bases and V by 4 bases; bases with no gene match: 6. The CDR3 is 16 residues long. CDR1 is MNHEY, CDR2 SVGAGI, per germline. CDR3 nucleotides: TGTGCCAGCAGTTCCGGGACTAGCGGGGTAATCGGGGAGCTGTTTTTT. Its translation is CASSSGTSGVIGELFF.

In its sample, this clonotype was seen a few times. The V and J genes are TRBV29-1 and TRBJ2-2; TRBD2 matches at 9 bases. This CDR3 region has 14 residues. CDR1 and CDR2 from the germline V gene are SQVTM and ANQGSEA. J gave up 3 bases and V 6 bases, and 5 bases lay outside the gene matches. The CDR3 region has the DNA TGCAGCGTGAGGCGGGGGGGCTACACCGGGGAGCTGTTTTTT. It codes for CSVRRGGYTGELFF.

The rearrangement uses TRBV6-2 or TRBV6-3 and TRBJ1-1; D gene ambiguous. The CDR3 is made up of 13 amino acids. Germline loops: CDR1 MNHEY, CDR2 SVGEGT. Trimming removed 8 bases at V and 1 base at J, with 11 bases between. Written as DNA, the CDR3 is TGTGCCAGCGCGGGGTTTAGGAACACTGAAGCTTTCTTT. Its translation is CASAGFRNTEAFF.

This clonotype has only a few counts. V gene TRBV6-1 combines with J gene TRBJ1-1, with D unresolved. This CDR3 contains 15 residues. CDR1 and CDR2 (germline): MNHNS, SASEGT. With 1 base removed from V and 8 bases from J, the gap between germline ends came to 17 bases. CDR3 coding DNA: TGTGCCAGCAGTGAAGGCATAAACAAGGGCCTCGAAGCTTTCTTT. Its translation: CASSEGINKGLEAFF.

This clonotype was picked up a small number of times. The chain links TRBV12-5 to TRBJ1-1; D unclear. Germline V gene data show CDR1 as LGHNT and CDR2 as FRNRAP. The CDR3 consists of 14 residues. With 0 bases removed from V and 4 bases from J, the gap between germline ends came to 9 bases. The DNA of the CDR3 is TGTGCTAGTGGTTTGGTACTTGGGCCCACTGAAGCTTTCTTT. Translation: CASGLVLGPTEAFF. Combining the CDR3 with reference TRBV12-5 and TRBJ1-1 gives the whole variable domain DARVTQTPRHKVTEMGQEVTMRCQPILGHNTVFWYRQTMMQGLELLAYFRNRAPLDDSGMPKDRFSAEMPDATLATLKIQPSEPRDSAVYFCASGLVLGPTEAFFGQGTRLTVV.

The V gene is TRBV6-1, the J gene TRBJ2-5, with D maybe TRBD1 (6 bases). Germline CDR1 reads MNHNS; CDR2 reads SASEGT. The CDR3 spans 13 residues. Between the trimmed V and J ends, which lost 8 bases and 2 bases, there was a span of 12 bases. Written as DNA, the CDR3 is TGTGCCAGCTTTCCGGACAGTCAAGAGACCCAGTACTTC. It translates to CASFPDSQETQYF.

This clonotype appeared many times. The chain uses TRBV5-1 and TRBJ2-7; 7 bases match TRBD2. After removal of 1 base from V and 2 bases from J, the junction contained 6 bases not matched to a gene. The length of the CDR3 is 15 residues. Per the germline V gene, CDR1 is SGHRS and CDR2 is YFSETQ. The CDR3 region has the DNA TGCGCCAGCAGCTTGATCGCTAGCGGAGCCTACGAGCAGTACTTC. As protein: CASSLIASGAYEQYF.

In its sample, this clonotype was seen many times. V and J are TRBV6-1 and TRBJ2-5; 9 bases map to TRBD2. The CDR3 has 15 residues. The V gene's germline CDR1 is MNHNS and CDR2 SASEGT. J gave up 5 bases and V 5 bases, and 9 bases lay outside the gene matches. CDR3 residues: CASSPRRGGSETQYF. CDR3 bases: TGTGCCAGCAGTCCCCGGCGGGGGGGCAGCGAGACCCAGTACTTC.

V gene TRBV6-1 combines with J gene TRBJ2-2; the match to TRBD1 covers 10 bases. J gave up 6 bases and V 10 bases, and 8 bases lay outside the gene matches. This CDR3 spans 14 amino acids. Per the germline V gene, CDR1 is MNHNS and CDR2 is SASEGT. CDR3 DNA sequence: TGTGCCACACTATGGGACAGGGGTGCCGGGGAGCTGTTTTTT. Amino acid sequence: CATLWDRGAGELFF.

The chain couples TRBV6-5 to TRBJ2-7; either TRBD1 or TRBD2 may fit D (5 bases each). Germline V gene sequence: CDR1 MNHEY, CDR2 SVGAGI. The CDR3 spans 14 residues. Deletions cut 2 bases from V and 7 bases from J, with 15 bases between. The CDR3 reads CASSYIGTAGEQYF. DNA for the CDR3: TGTGCCAGCAGTTACATCGGGACGGCTGGGGAGCAGTACTTC.